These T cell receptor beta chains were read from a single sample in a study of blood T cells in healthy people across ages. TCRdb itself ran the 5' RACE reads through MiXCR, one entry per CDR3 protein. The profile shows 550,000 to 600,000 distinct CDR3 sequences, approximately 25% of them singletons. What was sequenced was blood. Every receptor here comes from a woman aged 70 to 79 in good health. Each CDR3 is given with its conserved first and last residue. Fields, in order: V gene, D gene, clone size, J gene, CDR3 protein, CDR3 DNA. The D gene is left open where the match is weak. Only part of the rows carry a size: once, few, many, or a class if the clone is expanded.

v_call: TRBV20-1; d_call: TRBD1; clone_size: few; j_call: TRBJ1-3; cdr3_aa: CSAEGTGGNTIYF; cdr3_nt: TGCAGTGCTGAAGGGACAGGTGGAAACACCATATATTTT
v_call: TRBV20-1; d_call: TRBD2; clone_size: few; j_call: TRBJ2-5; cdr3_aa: CSAYRTSGEETQYF; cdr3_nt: TGCAGTGCCTATAGGACTAGCGGGGAAGAGACCCAGTACTTC
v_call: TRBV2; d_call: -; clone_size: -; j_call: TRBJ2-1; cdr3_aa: CATPVYNEQFF; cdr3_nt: TGTGCCACCCCGGTTTACAATGAGCAGTTCTTC
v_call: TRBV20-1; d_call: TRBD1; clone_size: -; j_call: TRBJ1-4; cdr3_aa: CSAKQGATNEKLFF; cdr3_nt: TGCAGTGCTAAACAGGGGGCAACTAATGAAAAACTGTTTTTT
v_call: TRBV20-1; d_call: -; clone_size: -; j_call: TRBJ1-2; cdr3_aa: CSARTLAYGYTF; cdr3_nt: TGCAGTGCTAGGACACTCGCCTATGGCTACACCTTC
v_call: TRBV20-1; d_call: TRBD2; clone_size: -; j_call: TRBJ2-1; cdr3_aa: CSARGTSGRYNEQFF; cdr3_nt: TGCAGTGCTAGGGGGACTAGCGGGAGATACAATGAGCAGTTCTTC
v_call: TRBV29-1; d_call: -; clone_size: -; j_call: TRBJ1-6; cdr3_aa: CSVADRPYGSPLHF; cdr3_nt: TGCAGCGTTGCCGACAGGCCGTACGGTTCACCCCTCCACTTT
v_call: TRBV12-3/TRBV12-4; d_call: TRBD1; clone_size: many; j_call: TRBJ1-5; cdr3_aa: CASSQRDRLYQPQHF; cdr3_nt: TGTGCCAGCAGTCAAAGGGACAGGTTATATCAGCCCCAGCATTTT
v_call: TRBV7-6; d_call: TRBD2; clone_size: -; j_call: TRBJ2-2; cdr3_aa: CASSLLAGGLNTGELFF; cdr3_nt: TGTGCCAGCAGCTTACTAGCGGGGGGTTTGAACACCGGGGAGCTGTTTTTT
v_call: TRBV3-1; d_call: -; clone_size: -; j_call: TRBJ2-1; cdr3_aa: CASSQELVGNEQFF; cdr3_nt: TGTGCCAGCAGCCAAGAACTAGTCGGGAATGAGCAGTTCTTC
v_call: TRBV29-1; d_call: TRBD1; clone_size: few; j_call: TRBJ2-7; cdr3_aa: CSVGPTGTLYEQYF; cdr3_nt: TGCAGCGTGGGCCCGACAGGGACCCTCTACGAGCAGTACTTC
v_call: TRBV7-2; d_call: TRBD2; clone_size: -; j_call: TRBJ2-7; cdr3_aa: CASSRGGPAYEQYF; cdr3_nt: TGTGCCAGCAGCCGCGGGGGGCCCGCCTACGAGCAGTACTTC
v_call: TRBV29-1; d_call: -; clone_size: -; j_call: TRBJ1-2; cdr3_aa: CSTDEEGPYGYTF; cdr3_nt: TGCAGCACCGACGAGGAGGGGCCGTATGGCTACACCTTC
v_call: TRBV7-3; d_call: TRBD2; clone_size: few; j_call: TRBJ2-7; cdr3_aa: CASSPSGGTSYEQYF; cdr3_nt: TGTGCCAGCAGCCCTAGCGGGGGCACCTCCTACGAGCAGTACTTC
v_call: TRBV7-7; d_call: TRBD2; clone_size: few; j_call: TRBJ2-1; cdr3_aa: CASSLGGGGANEQFF; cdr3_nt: TGTGCTAGCAGCTTAGGCGGCGGGGGGGCAAATGAGCAGTTCTTC
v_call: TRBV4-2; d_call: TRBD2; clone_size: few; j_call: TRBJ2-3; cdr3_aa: CASSQGLAGGMDTQYF; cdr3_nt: TGTGCCAGCAGCCAAGGTCTAGCGGGGGGGATGGATACGCAGTATTTT
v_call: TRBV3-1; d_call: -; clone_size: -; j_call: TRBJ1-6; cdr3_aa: CASSLDGSRGVDNSPLHF; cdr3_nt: TGTGCCAGCAGCCTGGACGGTTCGAGGGGGGTTGACAATTCACCCCTCCACTTT
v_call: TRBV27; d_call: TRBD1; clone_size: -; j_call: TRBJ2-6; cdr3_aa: CASSRQGAGASVLTF; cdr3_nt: TGTGCCAGCAGCAGACAGGGGGCCGGGGCCAGCGTCCTGACTTTC
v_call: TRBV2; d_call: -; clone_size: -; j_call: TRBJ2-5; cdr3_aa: CASTQGTSGETQYF; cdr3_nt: TGTGCCAGCACCCAAGGGACCTCTGGGGAGACCCAGTACTTC
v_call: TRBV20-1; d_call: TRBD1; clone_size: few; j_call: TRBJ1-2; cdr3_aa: CSASLGQGANGYTF; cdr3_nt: TGCAGTGCTAGCCTCGGACAGGGGGCAAATGGCTACACCTTC
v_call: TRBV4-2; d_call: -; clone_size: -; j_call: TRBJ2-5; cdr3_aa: CASSPAGKQETQYF; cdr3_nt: TGTGCCAGCAGCCCCGCGGGGAAGCAAGAGACCCAGTACTTC
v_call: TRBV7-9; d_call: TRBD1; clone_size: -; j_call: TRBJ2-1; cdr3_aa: CASSLIQGGIYNEQFF; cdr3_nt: TGTGCCAGCAGCCTTATACAGGGGGGTATTTACAATGAGCAGTTCTTC
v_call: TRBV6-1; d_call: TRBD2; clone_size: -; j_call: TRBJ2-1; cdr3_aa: CASSYPGGENEQFF; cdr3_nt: TGTGCCAGCTCATACCCGGGAGGCGAGAATGAGCAGTTCTTC
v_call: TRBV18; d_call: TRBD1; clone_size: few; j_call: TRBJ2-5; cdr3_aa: CASSHSPGTGFSRQETQYF; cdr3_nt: TGTGCCAGCTCGCACAGTCCCGGGACAGGGTTTTCTCGGCAAGAGACCCAGTACTTC
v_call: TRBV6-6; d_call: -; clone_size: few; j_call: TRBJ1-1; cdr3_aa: CASKEGLNTEAFF; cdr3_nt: TGTGCCAGCAAAGAGGGGCTGAACACTGAAGCTTTCTTT
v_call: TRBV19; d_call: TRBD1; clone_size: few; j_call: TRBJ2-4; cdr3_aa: CASSKDRVGIQYF; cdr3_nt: TGTGCCAGTAGTAAGGACAGGGTGGGCATTCAGTACTTC
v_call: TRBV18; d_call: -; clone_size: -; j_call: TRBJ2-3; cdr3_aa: CASDGQARTDTQYF; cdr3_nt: TGTGCCAGCGACGGCCAGGCGCGCACAGATACGCAGTATTTT
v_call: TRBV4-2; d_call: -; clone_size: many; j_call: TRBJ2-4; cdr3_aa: CASSPGELQSGNIQYF; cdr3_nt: TGTGCCAGCAGCCCCGGGGAGCTACAAAGCGGAAACATTCAGTACTTC
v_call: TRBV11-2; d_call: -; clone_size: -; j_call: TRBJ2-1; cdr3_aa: CASSLDGWNEQFF; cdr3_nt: TGTGCCAGCAGCTTAGATGGGTGGAATGAGCAGTTCTTC
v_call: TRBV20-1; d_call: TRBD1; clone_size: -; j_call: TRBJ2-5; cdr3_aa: CSAEGTGTWETQYF; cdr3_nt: TGCAGTGCGGAAGGGACAGGGACGTGGGAGACCCAGTACTTC
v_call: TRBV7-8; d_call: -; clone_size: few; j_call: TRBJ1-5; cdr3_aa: CASSRFGSNQPQHF; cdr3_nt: TGTGCCAGCAGCCGTTTCGGGTCAAATCAGCCCCAGCATTTT
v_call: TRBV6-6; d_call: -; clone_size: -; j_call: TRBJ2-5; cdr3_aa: CASSQSRRAQETQYF; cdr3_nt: TGTGCCAGCAGTCAATCAAGGCGGGCACAAGAGACCCAGTACTTC
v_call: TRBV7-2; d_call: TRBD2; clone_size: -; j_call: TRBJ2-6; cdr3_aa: CASSLAERGVLSGANVLTF; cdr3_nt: TGTGCCAGCAGCTTAGCTGAGCGGGGGGTTCTCTCTGGGGCCAACGTCCTGACTTTC
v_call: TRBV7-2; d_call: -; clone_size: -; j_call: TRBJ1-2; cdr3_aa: CASSELGGYGYTF; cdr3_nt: TGTGCCAGCAGCGAATTAGGGGGATATGGCTACACCTTC
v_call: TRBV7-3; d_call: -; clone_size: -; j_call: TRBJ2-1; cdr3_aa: CASSAGDRRRNEQFF; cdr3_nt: TGTGCCAGCAGCGCGGGGGACAGGCGAAGGAATGAGCAGTTCTTC
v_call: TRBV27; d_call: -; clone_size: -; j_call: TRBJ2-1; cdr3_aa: CASSFELPTYNEQFF; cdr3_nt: TGTGCCAGCAGTTTTGAGCTCCCGACCTACAATGAGCAGTTCTTC
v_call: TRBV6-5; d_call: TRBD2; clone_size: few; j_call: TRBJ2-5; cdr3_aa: CASSYSILRGGETQYF; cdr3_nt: TGTGCCAGCAGTTACTCGATATTGCGGGGGGGAGAGACCCAGTACTTC
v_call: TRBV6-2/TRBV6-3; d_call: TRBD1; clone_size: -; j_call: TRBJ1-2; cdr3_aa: CASSYSIRTGLNYGYTF; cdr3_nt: TGTGCCAGCAGTTACTCGATTCGGACAGGATTAAACTATGGCTACACCTTC
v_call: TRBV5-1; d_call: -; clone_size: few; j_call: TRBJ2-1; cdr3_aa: CASSPGTHNEQFF; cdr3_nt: TGCGCCAGCAGCCCGGGGACCCACAATGAGCAGTTCTTC
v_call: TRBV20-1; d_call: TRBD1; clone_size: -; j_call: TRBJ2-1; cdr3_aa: CSYGQGTYNEQFF; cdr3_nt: TGCAGTTATGGACAGGGAACCTACAATGAGCAGTTCTTC